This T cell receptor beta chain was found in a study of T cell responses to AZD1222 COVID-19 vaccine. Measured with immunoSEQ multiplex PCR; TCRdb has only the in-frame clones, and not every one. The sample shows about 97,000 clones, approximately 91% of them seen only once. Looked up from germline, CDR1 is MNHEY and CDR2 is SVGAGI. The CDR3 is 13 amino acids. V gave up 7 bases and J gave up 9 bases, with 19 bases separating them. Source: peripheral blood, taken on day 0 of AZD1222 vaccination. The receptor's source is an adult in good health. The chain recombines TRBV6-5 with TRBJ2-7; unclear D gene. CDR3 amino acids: CASTLRYPPRQYF. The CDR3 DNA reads TGTGCCAGCACCTTGAGATACCCCCCCCGGCAGTACTTC.